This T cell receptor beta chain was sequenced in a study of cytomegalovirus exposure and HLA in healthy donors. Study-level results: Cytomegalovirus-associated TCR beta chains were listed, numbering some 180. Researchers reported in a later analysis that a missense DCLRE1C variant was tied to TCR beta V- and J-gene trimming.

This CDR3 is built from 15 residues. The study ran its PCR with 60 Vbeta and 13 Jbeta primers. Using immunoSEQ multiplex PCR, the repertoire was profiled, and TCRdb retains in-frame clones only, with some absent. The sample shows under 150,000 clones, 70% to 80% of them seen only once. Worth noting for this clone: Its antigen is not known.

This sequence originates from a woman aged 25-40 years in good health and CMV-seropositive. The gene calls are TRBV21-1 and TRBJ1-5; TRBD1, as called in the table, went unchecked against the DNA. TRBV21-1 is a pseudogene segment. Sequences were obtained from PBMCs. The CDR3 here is CASSIQGVVDQPQHF. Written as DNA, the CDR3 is TGTGCCAGCAGCATACAGGGAGTAGTTGATCAGCCCCAGCATTTT.